A selection of T cell receptor beta chains follows, all from one sample in a study of beta chain features in type 1 diabetes. TCRdb's table, derived via immunoSEQ multiplex PCR, lists solely in-frame clones and lacks some. The table lists around 360,000 clones, 10% to 15% of them singletons. What was sequenced was naive CD4+ T cells from blood. These receptors originate from a woman in her late teens or twenties with type 1 diabetes. Each CDR3 is given with its conserved first and last residue. Size values are once, few and many counts, or a class for expanded clones, and some rows have none.

clone size	V gene	CDR3 length	CDR3 protein
.	TRBV6-1	15	CATPARTSVYNEQFF
.	TRBV4-3	15	CASSPQPGQGSEQYF
.	TRBV5-1	13	CASIGQGGETQYF
few	TRBV5-6	15	CASSFGDRLTGELFF
.	TRBV19	13	CASSEVSNYGYTF
few	TRBV30	16	CAWSLTSGRALDEQFF
.	TRBV5-1	16	CASSLGLAVNTGELFF
.	TRBV7-9	16	CASSPSGGSSYNEQFF
few	TRBV27	14	CASSLLGRDQPQHF
.	TRBV5-1	14	CASRDPGGGETQYF
few	TRBV7-9	15	CASSSRQGGNSPLHF
.	TRBV4-3	14	CASSQVDRTAEAFF